A single sample is the source of the 32 T cell receptor beta chains below, sequenced in a study of cytomegalovirus exposure and HLA in healthy donors. The PCR contained 60 Vbeta and 13 Jbeta primers. Produced via immunoSEQ multiplex PCR; TCRdb's table is partial and in-frame only. The sample yields 110,000 to 150,000 clones, 70% to 90% seen once. Sequences were obtained from PBMCs. The receptors stem from a middle-aged woman in good health and CMV-seropositive.

In this sample, this clone turned up a few times. The J gene is TRBJ2-7, the V gene TRBV4-1, with D possibly matching TRBD2 (5 bases). Germline assignment: CDR1 MGHRA and CDR2 YSYEKL. The CDR3 is made up of 16 amino acids. Trimming pared 1 base from V and 0 bases from J, leaving 13 bases between. The CDR3 DNA sequence: TGCGCCAGCAGCCAAGGAGGGCCCGCGAGCTCCTACGAGCAGTACTTC. This gives the protein CASSQGGPASSYEQYF.

The genes are TRBV7-2 and TRBJ2-5, with TRBD2 identical over 8 bases. CDR1 and CDR2 from the germline V gene are SGHTA and FQGNSA. V shed 5 bases and J 7 bases; nucleotides not matched to a gene: 9. The CDR3 runs 14 residues. CDR3 sequence: CASSPGPGGRTQYF. The DNA of the CDR3 is TGTGCCAGCAGCCCAGGGCCGGGGGGGCGGACCCAGTACTTC.

The genes are TRBV18 and TRBJ2-5; D not resolved. Trimming removed 2 bases from V and 4 bases from J, with 11 bases in between. The CDR3 is 14 amino acids. In germline, CDR1 is KGHSH, CDR2 LQKENI. The chain's CDR3 is CASSPGWSGETQYF. Here the CDR3 DNA reads TGTGCCAGCTCACCAGGGTGGTCGGGAGAGACCCAGTACTTC.

In DNA form, the CDR3 reads TGCGCCAGCAGCTTGGCGACTAGCGTTGTCCAAGAGACCCAGTACTTC. Its translation is CASSLATSVVQETQYF. The chain is built from TRBV5-1 and TRBJ2-5; 8 nucleotides line up with TRBD2. This CDR3 has 16 amino acids. Per germline, CDR1 SGHRS and CDR2 YFSETQ. The J segment lost 1 base and the V segment lost 0 bases, leaving 5 bases of the junction unmatched.

The chain employs TRBV30 and TRBJ1-4; TRBD1 matches 8 bases. CDR1 and CDR2 from the germline V gene are GTSNPN and SVGIG (reference sequence). V lost 5 bases and J lost 5; bases outside the gene matches: 1. The CDR3 contains 12 residues. CDR3 DNA: TGTGCCTGGGGACAGGGAAATGAAAAACTGTTTTTT. Its protein is CAWGQGNEKLFF.

This clone appeared once. The rearrangement uses TRBV9 and TRBJ1-2; D possibly corresponds to TRBD1 (5 bases). V was pared by 0 bases and J by 12 bases, with 9 bases between. CDR1 is SGDLS and CDR2 is YYNGEE in the germline V gene. The CDR3 sequence is 11 residues long. CDR3: CASSVGGAHTF. The CDR3 DNA sequence: TGTGCCAGCAGCGTAGGTGGGGCTCACACCTTC.

J is TRBJ1-1 and V is TRBV6-1; a possible D gene is TRBD1 (5 bases). Germline V gene data show CDR1 as MNHNS and CDR2 as SASEGT. The ends were cut back, 0 bases at V and 4 bases at J, with 15 bases in the middle. This CDR3 contains 16 residues. Here the CDR3 reads CASSEARTRTGTEAFF. The CDR3 bases are TGTGCCAGCAGTGAAGCTCGGACAAGGACGGGCACTGAAGCTTTCTTT.

This rearrangement joins TRBV27 to TRBJ2-3, with D hard to call. V was trimmed by 6 bases and J by 3 bases, leaving 16 bases between them. The CDR3 is 15 residues long. The germline V gene encodes CDR1 MNHEY and CDR2 SMNVEV (reference sequence). As DNA, the CDR3 is TGTGCCAGCAGGAAGCTGGAGATGGCAACAGATACGCAGTATTTT. Amino acid sequence: CASRKLEMATDTQYF.

The chain joins TRBV6-5 to TRBJ2-3; 10 positions match TRBD2. The CDR3 spans 16 residues. The germline gives CDR1 MNHEY, CDR2 SVGAGI. V lost 4 bases, J lost 1 base, and 5 bases stayed unmatched. CDR3 loop: CASSSYSGRRTDTQYF. CDR3 bases: TGTGCCAGCAGTTCCTATAGCGGGAGGCGCACAGATACGCAGTATTTT.

The chain couples TRBV15 to TRBJ2-1, with 12 nucleotides matching TRBD2. Germline values: CDR1 LNHNV, CDR2 YYDKDF (reference sequence). Trimming at V came to 0 bases and at J to 8 bases, leaving 5 bases not matched to a gene. This CDR3 is 16 amino acids long. In nucleotides, the CDR3 is TGTGCCACCAGCAGAGATATAGGACTAGCGGGATATGAGCAGTTCTTC. Protein: CATSRDIGLAGYEQFF. Full variable domain (outside the CDR3, taken from reference TRBV15 and TRBJ2-1): DAMVIQNPRYQVTQFGKPVTLSCSQTLNHNVMYWYQQKSSQAPKLLFHYYDKDFNNEADTPDNFQSRRPNTSFCFLDIRSPGLGDTAMYLCATSRDIGLAGYEQFFGPGTRLTVL.

This clone showed up just once. The V call is TRBV28, the J call TRBJ2-3; 8 nucleotides match TRBD2. This CDR3 is built from 13 residues. Germline-derived CDR1 and CDR2 are MDHEN and SYDVKM. The trim removed 6 bases at V and 5 bases at J, leaving 4 bases unmatched. This CDR3 reads CASRGLAGDTQYF. CDR3 in DNA: TGTGCCAGCAGAGGACTAGCAGGAGATACGCAGTATTTT.

This clone was seen a single time. This rearrangement joins TRBV5-5 to TRBJ2-3; 9 positions match TRBD2. CDR1 and CDR2 from the germline V gene are SGHKS and YYEKEE (reference sequence). The CDR3 is 16 amino acids. With 1 base clipped from V and 2 bases from J, the junction kept 5 bases outside the gene matches. CDR3 amino acids: CASSLPLAGSTDTQYF. The DNA for the CDR3 is TGTGCCAGCAGCTTGCCCCTAGCGGGATCCACAGATACGCAGTATTTT.

This clone was found a few times. The genes are TRBV10-3 and TRBJ2-7; the D gene is possibly TRBD2 (5 bases). The germline gives CDR1 ENHRY, CDR2 SYGVKD. V dropped 4 bases and J dropped 3 bases, with 10 bases sitting between them. This CDR3 region has 13 residues. As DNA, the CDR3 is TGTGCCATCAGTGGGCAGGAGGTCTACGAGCAGTACTTC. It translates to CAISGQEVYEQYF.

This clone was recorded a few times. The chain recombines TRBV18 with TRBJ1-2; 7 bases map to TRBD1. The CDR3 totals 13 residues. Germline assignment: CDR1 KGHSH and CDR2 LQKENI. The ends lost 3 bases at V and 4 bases at J; junction bases unmatched: 2. The CDR3 protein is CASSPDRLYGYTF. CDR3 nucleotides: TGTGCCAGCTCACCGGACAGGCTCTATGGCTACACCTTC.

The V gene is TRBV5-1, the J gene TRBJ1-2, with D possibly being TRBD1 (5 bases). The ends were cut back, 0 bases at V and 4 bases at J, with 13 bases in the middle. The CDR3 is made up of 15 amino acids. Per the germline V gene, CDR1 is SGHRS and CDR2 is YFSETQ. CDR3 amino acids: CASSLAQGLSYGYTF. Here the CDR3 DNA reads TGCGCCAGCAGCTTGGCGCAGGGCCTTTCCTATGGCTACACCTTC.

V usage is TRBV7-2 and J usage is TRBJ2-3; a possible D gene is TRBD2 (5 bases). Deletions cut 6 bases from V and 6 bases from J, with 10 bases between. This CDR3 region has 12 residues. Germline V gene lookup returns CDR1 SGHTA and CDR2 FQGNSA. CDR3 coding DNA: TGTGCCAGCAGTCGAAGGAGGGATACGCAGTATTTT. Its protein is CASSRRRDTQYF.

V and J are TRBV11-2 and TRBJ2-5, with D maybe TRBD2 (5 bases). Germline CDR1 and CDR2: SGHAT and FQNNGV. The CDR3 is made up of 13 amino acids. V shed 0 bases and J shed 7 bases, with 9 bases lying between them. CDR3 DNA sequence: TGTGCCAGCAGCTTAGAACTAGGTGGGACCCAGTACTTC. Its translation: CASSLELGGTQYF.

The DNA for the CDR3 is TGCGCCAGCAGCTCGACAGGGGGCCCCTCCTATGGCTACACCTTC. As protein: CASSSTGGPSYGYTF. The chain uses TRBV5-1 and TRBJ1-2, with 10 bases that match TRBD1. With 3 bases clipped from V and 4 bases from J, the junction kept 6 bases outside the gene matches. In germline, CDR1 is SGHRS, CDR2 YFSETQ. The CDR3 loop spans 15 amino acids.

The chain links TRBV6-5 to TRBJ2-3; 8 positions match TRBD2. Per germline, CDR1 MNHEY and CDR2 SVGAGI. Losses at the gene ends were 6 bases for V and 4 bases for J; bases not matched to a gene: 9. This CDR3 region has 15 residues. CDR3 sequence: CASRKSGGPSDTQYF. DNA for the CDR3: TGTGCCAGCAGAAAGAGCGGGGGACCTTCAGATACGCAGTATTTT.

The chain recombines TRBV2 with TRBJ1-1; D is possibly TRBD1 (6 bases). Trimming took off 4 bases at V and 3 bases at J, with 12 bases between the two ends. The CDR3 sequence is 14 residues long. The germline V gene has CDR1 SNHLY and CDR2 FYNNEI. CDR3 protein: CASSGTWGHTEAFF. CDR3 in DNA: TGTGCCAGCAGTGGTACCTGGGGGCACACTGAAGCTTTCTTT.

V and J are TRBV9 and TRBJ1-2, with 9 positions matching TRBD1. V shed 0 bases, J shed 7 bases, and the junction held 7 bases outside the gene matches. The germline V gene encodes CDR1 SGDLS and CDR2 YYNGEE. The CDR3 length is 15 residues. The CDR3 coding sequence is TGTGCCAGCAGCGTAGGCCCCGGACAGGGGCCTGGCTACACCTTC. Translated, it gives CASSVGPGQGPGYTF.

The chain employs TRBV6-1 and TRBJ2-7; TRBD1 matches at 10 bases. The CDR3 is made up of 15 amino acids. V was clipped by 5 bases and J by 5 bases; unmatched bases: 9. The V gene's germline CDR1 is MNHNS and CDR2 SASEGT. For the CDR3, the DNA is TGTGCCAGCAGTACCGGACAGGGGGTTATCAACGAGCAGTACTTC. Translated: CASSTGQGVINEQYF.

The chain recombines TRBV9 with TRBJ2-2, with TRBD2 matching over 10 bases. The V segment lost 4 bases and the J segment 9 bases; nucleotides outside the gene matches: 6. Germline lookup yields CDR1 SGDLS and CDR2 YYNGEE. The CDR3 has 14 amino acids. CDR3 sequence reads: CASSQTSGTWELFF. In DNA form, the CDR3 reads TGTGCCAGCAGCCAAACTAGCGGGACCTGGGAGCTGTTTTTT.

The chain couples TRBV7-6 to TRBJ2-1; 10 bases align to TRBD2. The V gene's germline CDR1 is SGHVS and CDR2 FNYEAQ. There are 16 residues in the CDR3. J lost 8 bases, V lost 2 bases, and 9 bases had no gene match. The DNA of the CDR3 is TGTGCCAGCAGCTTAATGTCTAGCGGGAGTATCGATGAGCAGTTCTTC. Its translation is CASSLMSSGSIDEQFF.

The V gene is TRBV6-6, the J gene TRBJ2-3, with a possible D match to TRBD2 (9 bases). Trimming left V 6 bases short and J 4 bases short, with 20 bases between. The CDR3 spans 16 residues. Per the germline V gene, CDR1 is MNHNY and CDR2 is SVGAGI (reference sequence). CDR3 nucleotide sequence: TGTGCCAGCAGAGACGGACAGGGCGGGGGGGCAGATACGCAGTATTTT. Protein product: CASRDGQGGGADTQYF.

J is TRBJ2-6 and V is TRBV25-1, with 7 positions matching TRBD1. Per germline, CDR1 MGHDK and CDR2 SYGVNS. The CDR3 sequence is 15 residues long. The V and J ends lost 7 bases and 3 bases, in that order; junction bases with no gene match: 6. The CDR3 reads CASNHRGIGANVLTF. In nucleotides, the CDR3 is TGTGCCAGCAATCACAGGGGCATTGGGGCCAACGTCCTGACTTTC.

J is TRBJ2-5 and V is TRBV5-1; 8 bases agree with TRBD2. Germline V gene data show CDR1 as SGHRS and CDR2 as YFSETQ. With V trimmed by 6 bases and J by 2 bases, 9 bases remained unmatched. There are 15 residues in the CDR3. This CDR3 is CASNLAGTPQETQYF. The CDR3 nucleotides read TGCGCCAGCAACTTAGCGGGAACCCCACAAGAGACCCAGTACTTC.

This chain links TRBV19 with TRBJ2-5; weak D call: TRBD1 (5 bases). Germline values: CDR1 LNHDA, CDR2 SQIVND (reference sequence). The germline V and J ends were trimmed by 3 bases and 5 bases, with 16 bases remaining between them. CDR3 length equals 15 residues. In DNA, the CDR3 is TGTGCCAGTAGTATTTCGGACAATTCTGTCGAGACCCAGTACTTC. This codes for CASSISDNSVETQYF. The full variable domain, in which reference TRBV19 and TRBJ2-5 provide the parts outside the CDR3, is DGGITQSPKYLFRKEGQNVTLSCEQNLNHDAMYWYRQDPGQGLRLIYYSQIVNDFQKGDIAEGYSVSREKKESFPLTVTSAQKNPTAFYLCASSISDNSVETQYFGPGTRLLVL.

The chain has TRBV21-1 and TRBJ2-7; the D call in the table, TRBD2, was not verified against the DNA. TRBV21-1 is recorded as a pseudogene. There are 17 residues in the CDR3. The CDR3 coding sequence is TGTGCCAGCAGCAAAGGGGACCTAGCGGGGGGGGGATACGAGCAGTACTTC. Protein sequence: CASSKGDLAGGGYEQYF.

The V call is TRBV10-2, the J call TRBJ2-5, with 8 bases lining up with TRBD2. The DNA end is a closer match to TRBJ2-7, so the J assignment may be wrong. The V gene's germline CDR1 is WSHSY and CDR2 SAAADI. The CDR3 extends over 15 amino acids. CDR3 residues: CASSEVSGSPYEQYF. DNA of the CDR3: TGCGCCAGCAGTGAAGTGAGCGGGAGTCCCTACGAGCAGTACTTC.

The chain recombines TRBV5-1 with TRBJ2-7; the D gene is possibly TRBD1 (5 bases). Deletions cut 4 bases from V and 3 bases from J, with 14 bases between. In germline, CDR1 is SGHRS, CDR2 YFSETQ. The CDR3 totals 14 residues. The CDR3 spells CASSLGEGVYEQYF. CDR3 coding DNA: TGCGCCAGCAGCCTTGGCGAAGGGGTCTACGAGCAGTACTTC.

The CDR3 spells CASSLLGDSADTQYF. The CDR3, as DNA: TGTGCCAGCAGCTTACTAGGGGATTCCGCAGATACGCAGTATTTT. The gene calls are TRBV28 and TRBJ2-3; D tentatively reads TRBD1 or TRBD2 (5 bases each). V lost 6 bases to trimming and J lost 4 bases, with 17 bases between them. The CDR3 sequence is 15 residues long. Germline loops: CDR1 MDHEN, CDR2 SYDVKM. Variable domain in full (rest from reference TRBV28 and TRBJ2-3): DVKVTQSSRYLVKRTGEKVFLECVQDMDHENMFWYRQDPGLGLRLIYFSYDVKMKEKGDIPEGYSVSREKKERFSLILESASTNQTSMYLCASSLLGDSADTQYFGPGTRLTVL.